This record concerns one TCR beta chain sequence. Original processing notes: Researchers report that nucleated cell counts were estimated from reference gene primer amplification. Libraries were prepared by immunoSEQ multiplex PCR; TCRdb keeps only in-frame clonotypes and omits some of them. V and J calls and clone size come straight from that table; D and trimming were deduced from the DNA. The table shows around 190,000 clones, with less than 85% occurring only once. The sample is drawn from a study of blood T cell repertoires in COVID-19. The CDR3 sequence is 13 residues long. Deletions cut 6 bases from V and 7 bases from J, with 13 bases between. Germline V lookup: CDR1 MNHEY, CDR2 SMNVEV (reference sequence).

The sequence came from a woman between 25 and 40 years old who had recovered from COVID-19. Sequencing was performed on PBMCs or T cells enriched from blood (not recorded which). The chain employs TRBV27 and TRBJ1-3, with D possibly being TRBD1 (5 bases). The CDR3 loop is CASRLRGSNTIYF. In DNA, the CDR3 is TGTGCCAGCAGGCTCCGGGGGAGTAACACCATATATTTT.